This T cell receptor (beta chain) was observed in a study of CD8 T cells in Susac syndrome. Random hexamers were used to reverse transcribe the RNA input (about 0.5 to 1 ug). TCRdb ran MiXCR on the immunoSEQ multiplex PCR reads and lists one entry per CDR3 protein. The sample carries fewer than 150,000 distinct CDR3 sequences, around 91% recorded once. The CDR3 length is 13 residues. CDR1 and CDR2 (germline): LGHNA, YNFKEQ. V shed 7 bases and J shed 7 bases, with 13 bases lying between them. From blood CD8+ and CD4+ T cells, the TCR beta chain was sequenced. The V gene is TRBV4-2, the J gene TRBJ2-2, with D possibly TRBD2 on 5 matching bases. The receptor's source is a human donor with multiple sclerosis. Sequencing was carried out using CD8+ T cells from PBMCs. Here the CDR3 reads CASTERGDGELFF. The DNA for the CDR3 is TGTGCCAGCACCGAACGGGGTGACGGGGAGCTGTTTTTT.